A selection of T cell receptor beta chains follows, all from one sample in a study of OX40 agonist ivuxolimab in advanced cancers. Data came from immunoSEQ multiplex PCR; TCRdb stores just in-frame clones and leaves some out. The top ten hold around 10% of the sample, which has more than 45,000 clones, approximately 84% seen once. Sequences were derived from CD4+ or CD8+ T cells sorted from blood, sampled in a trial of the OX40 agonist ivuxolimab. These receptors originate from an adult with an advanced solid tumor such as melanoma, head and neck, liver or kidney cancer. Each CDR3 is given with its conserved first and last residue. D genes are given only for firm matches. The listing skips clone size in some rows; elsewhere it reads once, few, many or a size class.

clone size | D gene | J gene | V gene | CDR3 protein | CDR3 DNA
. | TRBD2 | TRBJ2-3 | TRBV4-1 | CASSQGPSGGNTQYF | TGCGCCAGCAGCCAGGGGCCCAGCGGGGGAAATACGCAGTATTTT
. | . | TRBJ1-3 | TRBV4-2 | CASSQESGNTIYF | TGTGCCAGCAGCCAAGAAAGCGGAAACACCATATATTTT
. | TRBD2 | TRBJ2-2 | TRBV5-1 | CASSLAAGGDTGELFF | TGCGCCAGCAGCTTGGCAGCGGGAGGCGACACCGGGGAGCTGTTTTTT
. | TRBD1 | TRBJ2-7 | TRBV6-1 | CASTRTGGYEQYF | TGTGCCAGCACCCGGACAGGGGGATACGAGCAGTACTTC
. | . | TRBJ1-1 | TRBV11-2 | CASSYSENTEAFF | TGTGCCAGCAGCTATTCAGAGAACACTGAAGCTTTCTTT
. | TRBD2 | TRBJ2-3 | TRBV15 | CATSPEGLAGSTDTQYF | TGTGCCACCAGCCCTGAGGGGTTAGCGGGAAGCACAGATACGCAGTATTTT
. | TRBD1 | TRBJ1-5 | TRBV6-1 | CASGPTGLEQPQHF | TGTGCCAGCGGGCCGACAGGGCTAGAACAGCCCCAGCATTTT
. | TRBD2 | TRBJ2-1 | TRBV28 | CASSFTQGGLAGGQGGEQFF | TGTGCCAGCAGTTTTACACAGGGCGGTCTGGCGGGAGGGCAGGGGGGTGAGCAGTTCTTC
. | . | TRBJ2-1 | TRBV10-3 | CAISESTGRGYEQFF | TGTGCCATCAGTGAGTCTACAGGGCGGGGGTATGAGCAGTTCTTC
. | TRBD1 | TRBJ1-4 | TRBV30 | CAWGGTGVNEKLFF | TGTGCCTGGGGGGGAACAGGGGTTAATGAAAAACTGTTTTTT
. | TRBD1 | TRBJ1-5 | TRBV28 | CASRPGTGGIQPQHF | TGTGCCAGCAGGCCCGGGACAGGGGGTATTCAGCCCCAGCATTTT
. | . | TRBJ1-3 | TRBV6-5 | CASKTIGSGNTIYF | TGTGCCAGCAAAACGATAGGGTCTGGAAACACCATATATTTT
. | . | TRBJ2-7 | TRBV5-4 | CASSSLGGAYEQYF | TGTGCCAGCAGCTCGCTTGGGGGAGCTTACGAGCAGTACTTC
. | . | TRBJ2-5 | TRBV9 | CASSRIGETQYF | TGTGCCAGCAGTCGCATTGGGGAGACCCAGTACTTC
. | TRBD1 | TRBJ1-5 | TRBV6-5 | CASLDRGNQPQHF | TGTGCCAGCTTGGACAGGGGCAATCAGCCCCAGCATTTT
once | . | TRBJ2-1 | TRBV5-6 | CASSFGGRAWFF | TGTGCCAGCAGCTTTGGGGGGCGAGCATGGTTCTTC
. | . | TRBJ1-5 | TRBV29-1 | CSVSSSGNQPQHF | TGCAGCGTTTCAAGTAGCGGCAATCAGCCCCAGCATTTT
. | . | TRBJ1-2 | TRBV28 | CASSFFGGYTF | TGTGCCAGCAGTTTCTTCGGGGGCTACACCTTC
once | TRBD1 | TRBJ2-7 | TRBV6-1 | CASRDRAAYEQYF | TGTGCCAGCAGAGACAGGGCAGCCTACGAGCAGTACTTC
. | TRBD2 | TRBJ2-2 | TRBV7-8 | CASSSPGLAGTGELFF | TGTGCCAGCAGCTCGCCGGGACTAGCGGGAACCGGGGAGCTGTTTTTT
. | . | TRBJ2-3 | TRBV4-2 | CASSQGWRQNTDTQYF | TGTGCCAGCAGCCAAGGTTGGCGCCAAAACACAGATACGCAGTATTTT
. | . | TRBJ2-1 | TRBV18 | CASSPGQFSYNEQFF | TGTGCCAGCTCACCCGGACAGTTCTCCTACAATGAGCAGTTCTTC
. | . | TRBJ1-5 | TRBV11-2 | CASSLVTQGVQPQHF | TGTGCCAGCAGCTTAGTAACGCAAGGAGTGCAGCCCCAGCATTTT
. | TRBD2 | TRBJ2-1 | TRBV2 | CASSELSGTRSRNEQFF | TGTGCCAGCAGTGAGTTGAGTGGGACTAGGTCTCGCAATGAGCAGTTCTTC
. | . | TRBJ1-1 | TRBV6-5 | CASSYRGAPYTEAFF | TGTGCCAGCAGTTATCGGGGGGCGCCGTACACTGAAGCTTTCTTT
. | . | TRBJ1-1 | TRBV19 | CASSIVGRGDTEAFF | TGTGCCAGTAGTATAGTCGGCAGGGGTGACACTGAAGCTTTCTTT
once | . | TRBJ1-2 | TRBV28 | CASSLSGRGYTF | TGTGCCAGCAGTTTGTCCGGCAGGGGCTACACCTTC
few | . | TRBJ1-5 | TRBV27 | CASSSLRARSSNQPQHF | TGTGCCAGCAGTTCGCTAAGGGCCAGGAGTAGCAATCAGCCCCAGCATTTT
once | . | TRBJ2-1 | TRBV9 | CASSPRVAASEQFF | TGTGCCAGCAGCCCCCGGGTAGCGGCCTCTGAGCAGTTCTTC
. | . | TRBJ1-1 | TRBV4-2 | CASSRQENTEAFF | TGTGCCAGCAGCAGGCAGGAGAACACTGAAGCTTTCTTT
. | TRBD2 | TRBJ2-5 | TRBV2 | CASSESGGRRETQYF | TGTGCCAGCAGTGAATCGGGGGGGCGCCGAGAGACCCAGTACTTC
. | TRBD2 | TRBJ2-1 | TRBV9 | CASSVGRGRMVNEQFF | TGTGCCAGCAGCGTAGGGCGCGGGAGGATGGTGAATGAGCAGTTCTTC
. | . | TRBJ2-1 | TRBV7-9 | CASSLLGSYNEQFF | TGTGCCAGCAGCTTATTGGGCAGCTACAATGAGCAGTTCTTC
. | . | TRBJ1-4 | TRBV6-5 | CASSLRKGLEKLFF | TGTGCCAGCAGTCTTAGGAAAGGACTCGAAAAACTGTTTTTT